Presented here are 26 T cell receptor beta chains from one specimen sequenced in a study of T cell responses to AZD1222 COVID-19 vaccine (dated by TCRdb to 2020 to 2023). Receptor libraries were prepared by the immunoSEQ multiplex PCR assay. TCRdb took this table from immuneACCESS and kept in-frame rearrangements with V and J called. Such tables lack part of the clones; where checked against another copy, unresolved V genes explain under half of the gap, and the rest is unexplained. The sample records around 200,000 clones, 85% to 90% of which are singletons. The ten largest clones add up to about 25% of the sample. Explained via the paper, the time point label denotes: about 28 days (+/-7) after the second vaccine dose. Material: peripheral blood, obtained 28 days after the second AZD1222 dose. The source of these receptors is an adult who received the AZD1222 COVID-19 vaccine.

V is TRBV18 and J is TRBJ2-1, with D possibly TRBD2 on 6 matching bases. This CDR3 has 16 residues. V lost 0 bases and J lost 0, with 9 bases in between. Germline V gene sequence: CDR1 KGHSH, CDR2 LQKENI. CDR3 in amino acids: CASSPPAGSSYNEQFF. CDR3 coding DNA: TGTGCCAGCTCACCACCGGCGGGGAGCTCCTACAATGAGCAGTTCTTC.

The V and J genes are TRBV7-2 and TRBJ1-3; weak D call: TRBD1 (5 bases). Per the germline V gene, CDR1 is SGHTA and CDR2 is FQGNSA. V was shortened by 1 base and J by 3 bases, with 7 bases between the two germline ends. CDR3 length: 14 residues. For the CDR3, the DNA is TGTGCCAGCAGCTTAGGACAGCTTGGAAACACCATATATTTT. This codes for CASSLGQLGNTIYF.

The V and J genes are TRBV14 and TRBJ1-2; TRBD1 matches 8 bases. With 1 base clipped from V and 0 bases from J, the junction kept 7 bases outside the gene matches. The CDR3 runs 17 residues. Germline values: CDR1 SGHDN, CDR2 FVKESK. CDR3 sequence: CASSQGLGRGPNYGYTF. The CDR3 region has the DNA TGTGCCAGCAGCCAAGGTTTGGGCAGGGGGCCTAACTATGGCTACACCTTC.

This chain links TRBV7-2 with TRBJ2-5, with 12 bases that match TRBD2. This CDR3 contains 15 residues. Per the germline V gene, CDR1 is SGHTA and CDR2 is FQGNSA. V lost 4 bases and J lost 7; bases outside the gene matches: 7. The CDR3 DNA sequence: TGTGCCAGCAGCTCCGGGACTAGCGGGCTCGGGACCCAGTACTTC. It translates to CASSSGTSGLGTQYF.

The chain employs TRBV18 and TRBJ2-5; weak D call: TRBD2 (6 bases). CDR3 length equals 15 residues. The germline V and J ends were trimmed by 2 bases and 5 bases, with 15 bases remaining between them. Per the germline V gene, CDR1 is KGHSH and CDR2 is LQKENI. DNA of the CDR3: TGTGCCAGCTCACCAGGCGGGGCCAGACGGGAGACCCAGTACTTC. Its protein product is CASSPGGARRETQYF.

This chain uses TRBV4-2 with TRBJ2-3; D possibly corresponds to TRBD2 (5 bases). There are 13 residues in the CDR3. Between the trimmed V and J ends, which lost 4 bases and 3 bases, there was a span of 8 bases. Germline-derived CDR1 and CDR2 are LGHNA and YNFKEQ. DNA of the CDR3: TGTGCCAGCAGCCGCACTAGGACAGATACGCAGTATTTT. This translates into CASSRTRTDTQYF.

V gene TRBV18 combines with J gene TRBJ1-1; 7 bases are shared with TRBD1. The CDR3 is made up of 14 amino acids. Trimming at V came to 3 bases and at J to 5 bases, leaving 6 bases not matched to a gene. Germline lookup yields CDR1 KGHSH and CDR2 LQKENI. This CDR3 reads CASSPPDRVTEAFF. The CDR3 coding sequence is TGTGCCAGCTCACCCCCCGACAGGGTAACTGAAGCTTTCTTT.

The V call is TRBV18, the J call TRBJ1-3, with 11 bases fitting TRBD1. After removal of 6 bases from V and 0 bases from J, the junction contained 4 bases not matched to a gene. Germline V gene sequence: CDR1 KGHSH, CDR2 LQKENI. The CDR3 consists of 16 residues. CDR3 sequence reads: CASSGQGATSGNTIYF. The CDR3 coding sequence is TGTGCCAGCTCCGGACAGGGGGCTACCTCTGGAAACACCATATATTTT.

The chain recombines TRBV18 with TRBJ1-2, with 8 bases aligning to TRBD1. Germline loops: CDR1 KGHSH, CDR2 LQKENI. The V gene end was trimmed by 0 bases and the J gene end by 4 bases; junction bases not matched to a gene: 7. CDR3 length: 16 residues. CDR3 in DNA: TGTGCCAGCTCACCACCTACGACAGGGGCCCTCTATGGCTACACCTTC. It codes for CASSPPTTGALYGYTF. The full variable domain, rest sourced from reference TRBV18 and TRBJ1-2, is NAGVMQNPRHLVRRRGQEARLRCSPMKGHSHVYWYRQLPEEGLKFMVYLQKENIIDESGMPKERFSAEFPKEGPSILRIQQVVRGDSAAYFCASSPPTTGALYGYTFGSGTRLTVV.

V is TRBV6-6 and J is TRBJ2-7; 7 bases map to TRBD2. Germline V gives CDR1 MNHNY, CDR2 SVGAGI (reference sequence). The CDR3 sequence is 17 residues long. The junction had 19 bases not matched to a gene; V was cut back by 6 bases and J by 5 bases. Here the CDR3 reads CASSRGLGGRALNEQYF. The CDR3 DNA reads as TGTGCCAGCAGCCGAGGACTGGGCGGGAGAGCTCTTAACGAGCAGTACTTC.

The V gene is TRBV19, the J gene TRBJ1-2; no clear D gene. Trimming left V 3 bases short and J 2 bases short, with 16 bases between. The germline V gene encodes CDR1 LNHDA and CDR2 SQIVND (reference sequence). The CDR3 loop spans 16 amino acids. The CDR3 loop reads CASSIQTNPGNYGYTF. Here the CDR3 DNA reads TGTGCCAGTAGTATCCAGACTAATCCCGGCAACTATGGCTACACCTTC.

V and J are TRBV7-9 and TRBJ1-2, with 9 bases aligning to TRBD1. The V and J ends lost 5 bases and 8 bases, in that order; junction bases with no gene match: 12. The germline gives CDR1 SEHNR, CDR2 FQNEAQ (reference sequence). The CDR3 has 15 amino acids. CDR3 loop: CASSTEAQGARGYTF. CDR3 DNA sequence: TGTGCCAGCAGCACCGAGGCACAGGGGGCGCGGGGCTACACCTTC.

In nucleotides, the CDR3 is TGTGCCAGCAGTGCCGGGACTAGCGGGAGGAATGAGCAGTTCTTC. Translated: CASSAGTSGRNEQFF. The rearrangement links TRBV25-1 to TRBJ2-1; TRBD2 matches 15 bases. V dropped 4 bases and J dropped 7; count of bases not matched to a gene: 2. Germline CDR1 and CDR2: MGHDK and SYGVNS. This CDR3 has 15 residues.

The chain combines TRBV18 with TRBJ1-4; the match to TRBD1 covers 7 bases. This CDR3 comprises 13 residues. V lost 6 bases to trimming and J lost 5 bases; unmatched junction nucleotides: 3. Looked up from germline, CDR1 is KGHSH and CDR2 is LQKENI. CDR3 sequence (DNA): TGTGCCAGCTCCGAGGGACAGAATGAAAAACTGTTTTTT. As protein: CASSEGQNEKLFF.

This rearrangement joins TRBV15 to TRBJ1-5, with D unclear. V lost 0 bases, J lost 2 bases, and 8 bases lay in between. The CDR3 runs to 15 residues. Germline V gene sequence: CDR1 LNHNV, CDR2 YYDKDF (reference sequence). CDR3 sequence: CATSRDRPGNQPQHF. The CDR3 DNA follows: TGTGCCACCAGCAGAGATCGCCCGGGCAATCAGCCCCAGCATTTT.

CDR3 residues: CASSFLAGGLLSYEQYF. The CDR3 coding sequence is TGTGCCAGCAGCTTTCTAGCGGGAGGCCTTCTATCCTACGAGCAGTACTTC. This chain links TRBV7-2 with TRBJ2-7, with 11 bases lining up with TRBD2. Germline lookup yields CDR1 SGHTA and CDR2 FQGNSA. After removal of 3 bases from V and 1 base from J, the junction contained 8 bases not matched to a gene. The CDR3 is made up of 17 amino acids.

The chain recombines TRBV3-1 (or the pseudogene TRBV3-2) with TRBJ2-1; D is possibly TRBD2 (5 bases). The CDR3 spans 18 residues. Germline lookup yields CDR1 LGHDT and CDR2 YNNKEL (reference sequence). Trimming took 1 base from V and 9 from J, leaving 25 bases between them. The CDR3 loop is CASSQGLSGTTVSFEQFF. CDR3 nucleotides: TGTGCCAGCAGCCAAGGCCTGAGCGGTACCACGGTATCCTTTGAGCAGTTCTTC.

In this sample, this clone turned up once. The chain uses TRBV9 and TRBJ2-5; no clear D. This CDR3 is 13 amino acids long. Per the germline V gene, CDR1 is SGDLS and CDR2 is YYNGEE. Trimming cost V 0 bases and J 5 bases, with 8 bases left between them. The CDR3 region has the DNA TGTGCCAGCAGCGTAGCTACGCAGGAGACCCAGTACTTC. Encoded protein: CASSVATQETQYF.

V gene TRBV5-1 combines with J gene TRBJ2-7; 16 bases line up with TRBD2. The V and J ends lost 3 bases and 7 bases, in that order; junction bases with no gene match: 7. Germline V gene sequence: CDR1 SGHRS, CDR2 YFSETQ. The CDR3 spans 16 residues. CDR3 nucleotides: TGCGCCAGCAGCTCGGGACTAGCGGGAGGGCCGGGGGAGCAGTACTTC. Its protein product is CASSSGLAGGPGEQYF.

The chain is built from TRBV2 and TRBJ2-2; D is tentatively TRBD1 or TRBD2 (5 bases each). V dropped 10 bases and J dropped 5 bases, with 17 bases sitting between them. This CDR3 spans 14 amino acids. Germline V gene lookup returns CDR1 SNHLY and CDR2 FYNNEI. In DNA form, the CDR3 reads TGTGCCACGGGGCAGAAAGGGGCAACCGGGGAGCTGTTTTTT. Protein sequence: CATGQKGATGELFF.

Remarks on this clone: Other nucleotide sequences from this sample produce the same CDR3. The J gene is TRBJ2-5, the V gene TRBV18, with D tentatively TRBD1 or TRBD2 (5 bases each). Germline lookup yields CDR1 KGHSH and CDR2 LQKENI. This CDR3 is 14 amino acids long. V lost 6 bases and J lost 2, with 13 bases in between. The chain's CDR3 is CASSPPGAQETQYF. DNA for the CDR3: TGTGCCAGCTCCCCGCCCGGGGCGCAAGAGACCCAGTACTTC.

The chain is built from TRBV27 and TRBJ1-5, with D unclear. CDR3 length: 13 residues. Per the germline V gene, CDR1 is MNHEY and CDR2 is SMNVEV (reference sequence). V was clipped by 3 bases and J by 4 bases, with 7 bases between them. CDR3 sequence: CASSLVGNQPQHF. For the CDR3, the DNA is TGTGCCAGCAGTTTGGTGGGAAATCAGCCCCAGCATTTT.

This clone appeared a single time. The gene calls are TRBV11-2 and TRBJ2-7; D unclear. Germline V gene sequence: CDR1 SGHAT, CDR2 FQNNGV. Trimming took off 0 bases at V and 2 bases at J, with 11 bases between the two ends. The CDR3 totals 15 residues. CDR3 sequence (DNA): TGTGCCAGCAGCTTAGATCGGCAGGCCCCCTACGAGCAGTACTTC. Translating it yields CASSLDRQAPYEQYF.

The chain joins TRBV28 to TRBJ1-2, with 8 bases identical to TRBD1. V dropped 5 bases and J dropped 7; count of bases not matched to a gene: 12. Germline values: CDR1 MDHEN, CDR2 SYDVKM. This CDR3 is built from 15 residues. CDR3 in amino acids: CASSRPGTGLVGYTF. DNA for the CDR3: TGTGCCAGCAGTCGTCCCGGGACAGGTTTGGTTGGCTACACCTTC.

The chain joins TRBV7-9 to TRBJ2-1; D is uncertain. Germline CDR1 is SEHNR and CDR2 is FQNEAQ (reference sequence). The CDR3 consists of 16 residues. With 1 base removed from V and 2 bases from J, the gap between germline ends came to 12 bases. The CDR3 sequence is CASSLDVSEAYNEQFF. CDR3 DNA: TGTGCCAGCAGCTTAGATGTCAGCGAAGCCTACAATGAGCAGTTCTTC. The variable domain in full, completed from reference TRBV7-9 and TRBJ2-1, reads DTGVSQNPRHKITKRGQNVTFRCDPISEHNRLYWYRQTLGQGPEFLTYFQNEAQLEKSRLLSDRFSAERPKGSFSTLEIQRTEQGDSAMYLCASSLDVSEAYNEQFFGPGTRLTVL.

This clone was observed a handful of times. J is TRBJ1-2 and V is TRBV27; D remains unclear. Germline V CDR1 and CDR2: MNHEY, SMNVEV (reference sequence). This CDR3 is built from 11 residues. V lost 6 bases to trimming and J lost 8 bases, with 10 bases between them. CDR3 in DNA: TGTGCCAGCAGGGACCATGGAGGCTACACCTTC. Translation gives CASRDHGGYTF.